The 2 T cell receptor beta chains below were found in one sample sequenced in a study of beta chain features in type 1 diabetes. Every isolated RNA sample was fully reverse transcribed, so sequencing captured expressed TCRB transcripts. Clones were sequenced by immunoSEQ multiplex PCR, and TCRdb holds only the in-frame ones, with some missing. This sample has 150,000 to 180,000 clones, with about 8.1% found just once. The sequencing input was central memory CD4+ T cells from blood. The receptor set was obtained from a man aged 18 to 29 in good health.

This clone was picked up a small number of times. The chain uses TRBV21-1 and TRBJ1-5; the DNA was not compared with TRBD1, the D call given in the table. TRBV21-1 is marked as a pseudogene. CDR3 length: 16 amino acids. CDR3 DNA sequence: TGTGCCAGCAGCAAAGAGGGGGTCCAGGGATGCCAGCCCCAGCATTTT. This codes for CASSKEGVQGCQPQHF.

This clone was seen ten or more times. CDR3 sequence: CASSPGPVANEKLFF. CDR3 sequence (DNA): TGTGCCAGCAGCCCAGGGCCGGTAGCTAATGAAAAACTGTTTTTT. The chain is built from TRBV4-2 and TRBJ1-4, with D maybe TRBD1 (5 bases). V dropped 4 bases and J dropped 3 bases, with 12 bases sitting between them. CDR1 and CDR2 (germline): LGHNA, YNFKEQ. The CDR3 contains 15 residues.